One and the same sample provided the 12 T cell receptor beta chains below, sequenced in a study of CD8+ T cells in alopecia areata (dated by TCRdb to the late 2010s). Libraries were made using the immunoSEQ multiplex PCR assay. RNA was extracted from all samples and reverse transcribed into cDNA as template for TCR sequencing. TCRdb provides this immuneACCESS table in a form limited to in-frame rearrangements. Some clones are lacking; in checked studies, under half of them reflect an unresolved V gene, and why the rest are absent is not known. Recorded for this sample are over 85,000 clones; approximately 66% of them occurred a single time. The ten largest clones add up to around a sixth of the sample. Reading the label with the study, this specimen's time point is: around 29 days on oral tofacitinib. This sample's treatment or condition label indicates: oral pan-JAK inhibitor, 5-10 mg twice daily.

Sequenced here: CD8+ T cells sorted from blood, sampled at week 4, from a patient treated with tofacitinib. The origin of the receptors is a human donor with alopecia areata.

Only a few counts were recorded for this clone. This sequence joins TRBV9 and TRBJ2-7; D is undetermined. The CDR3 loop spans 15 amino acids. Germline assignment: CDR1 SGDLS and CDR2 YYNGEE. The V gene lost 0 bases and the J gene lost 0 bases, with 10 bases spanning the gap. DNA of the CDR3: TGTGCCAGCAGCGTAGAGCAGGTTAGCTCCTACGAGCAGTACTTC. This codes for CASSVEQVSSYEQYF.

This chain links TRBV7-9 with TRBJ1-1; D unresolved. Trimming shortened V by 4 bases and J by 4 bases, and 7 bases separated the two germline ends. There are 12 residues in the CDR3. Germline V gene lookup returns CDR1 SEHNR and CDR2 FQNEAQ (reference sequence). The CDR3 DNA sequence: TGTGCCAGCAGCTCGGGGTTCACTGAAGCTTTCTTT. This codes for CASSSGFTEAFF.

The rearrangement links TRBV4-3 to TRBJ2-7; 7 nucleotides agree with TRBD1. The ends lost 3 bases at V and 3 bases at J; junction bases unmatched: 2. This CDR3 has 13 amino acids. From germline, CDR1 is LGHNA and CDR2 YSLEER. CDR3 nucleotide sequence: TGCGCCAGCAGCCAGGACAGGTACTACGAGCAGTACTTC. Its protein is CASSQDRYYEQYF.

This clone came up once. The V and J genes are TRBV13 and TRBJ2-3, with D unresolved. V lost 5 bases and J 4 bases, leaving 13 bases between the germline ends. The germline gives CDR1 PRHDT, CDR2 FYEKMQ (reference sequence). CDR3 length: 14 residues. This CDR3 is CASSPPAGADTQYF. CDR3 nucleotides: TGTGCCAGCAGCCCCCCGGCCGGCGCAGATACGCAGTATTTT. The complete variable domain, with remaining parts taken from reference TRBV13 and TRBJ2-3, reads AAGVIQSPRHLIKEKRETATLKCYPIPRHDTVYWYQQGPGQDPQFLISFYEKMQSDKGSIPDRFSAQQFSDYHSELNMSSLELGDSALYFCASSPPAGADTQYFGPGTRLTVL.

The chain has TRBV30 and TRBJ1-1; TRBD1 might be the D (5 bases). V gave up 3 bases and J gave up 5 bases, with 10 bases separating them. Germline CDR1 reads GTSNPN; CDR2 reads SVGIG (reference sequence). CDR3 length: 12 residues. The DNA of the CDR3 is TGTGCCTGGAGCGCCCGGACAACTGAAGCTTTCTTT. As protein: CAWSARTTEAFF.

This chain uses TRBV28 with TRBJ1-3, with 8 bases lining up with TRBD1. Per the germline V gene, CDR1 is MDHEN and CDR2 is SYDVKM. This CDR3 contains 15 residues. J lost 4 bases, V lost 2 bases, and 4 bases had no gene match. CDR3 region: CASSLNRGSGNTIYF. The CDR3 DNA is TGTGCCAGCAGTTTAAACAGGGGGAGCGGAAACACCATATATTTT.

The chain recombines TRBV7-2 with TRBJ2-2; 11 nucleotides line up with TRBD2. From germline, CDR1 is SGHTA and CDR2 FQGNSA. After removal of 5 bases from V and 1 base from J, the junction contained 3 bases not matched to a gene. This CDR3 comprises 16 residues. The CDR3, as DNA: TGTGCCAGCAGCACTAGCGGGGGACTGAACACCGGGGAGCTGTTTTTT. This sequence encodes CASSTSGGLNTGELFF.

The chain joins TRBV27 to TRBJ2-3; D is perhaps TRBD2 (5 bases). Deletions cut 2 bases from V and 2 bases from J, with 11 bases between. The CDR3 has 15 residues. CDR1 and CDR2 (germline): MNHEY, SMNVEV (reference sequence). The CDR3 nucleotides are TGTGCCAGCAGTTTAGAGAGCGGATACACAGATACGCAGTATTTT. Translating gives CASSLESGYTDTQYF.

The chain recombines TRBV10-3 with TRBJ1-5, with D hard to call. V was trimmed by 2 bases and J by 0 bases, leaving 11 bases between them. CDR1 and CDR2 from the germline V gene are ENHRY and SYGVKD. This CDR3 has 16 residues. CDR3 DNA: TGTGCCATCAGTGAGAATGGGTATCATAGCAATCAGCCCCAGCATTTT. It is translated as CAISENGYHSNQPQHF.

The rearrangement joins TRBV20-1 to TRBJ2-7; D uncertain. Per germline, CDR1 DFQATT and CDR2 SNEGSKA (reference sequence). The CDR3 covers 10 residues. V lost 5 bases and J 6 bases, leaving 8 bases between the germline ends. The CDR3 is CSAGSAEQYF. CDR3 coding DNA: TGCAGTGCTGGGTCAGCCGAGCAGTACTTC.

J is TRBJ2-2 and V is TRBV2; possibly TRBD1 for D (5 bases). Trimming removed 0 bases from V and 6 bases from J, with 11 bases in between. This CDR3 contains 15 residues. Germline CDR1 reads SNHLY; CDR2 reads FYNNEI. The CDR3 region is CASSEARQWAGELFF. CDR3 coding DNA: TGTGCCAGCAGTGAAGCTCGACAGTGGGCCGGGGAGCTGTTTTTT.

There are a few counts of this clone. The chain employs TRBV5-1 and TRBJ2-7; weak D call: TRBD1 (6 bases). From germline, CDR1 is SGHRS and CDR2 YFSETQ. Trimming stripped 3 bases from V and 4 bases from J, with 11 bases between. CDR3 length equals 13 residues. CDR3: CASSYGQSYEQYF. The CDR3 DNA follows: TGCGCCAGCAGCTACGGACAGTCTTACGAGCAGTACTTC.